The 5 T cell receptor beta chains reported below all come from one sample, sequenced in a study of tumor-infiltrating lymphocytes in localized non-small cell lung cancer. The data were produced by immunoSEQ multiplex PCR, yet TCRdb's version contains in-frame clones alone and is incomplete. This sample has under 15,000 clones, with about 70% found just once. The sequenced material came from lung tumor tissue. These receptor sequences come from a human donor with non-small cell lung cancer.

This clone has a handful of counts. This chain links TRBV2 with TRBJ1-1, with D possibly TRBD1 on 5 matching bases. Germline V gene sequence: CDR1 SNHLY, CDR2 FYNNEI. The CDR3 loop spans 13 amino acids. V was cut by 3 bases and J by 7 bases, with 12 bases left in between. CDR3 sequence (DNA): TGTGCCAGCAGTGAGGGTCGGGGGTTTGAAGCTTTCTTT. This translates into CASSEGRGFEAFF.

The chain links TRBV7-7 to TRBJ1-1; 8 bases align to TRBD1. There are 15 residues in the CDR3. The germline V gene has CDR1 SSHAT and CDR2 FNYEAQ (reference sequence). Unmatched junction bases numbered 12, after V lost 5 bases and J lost 7 bases. The CDR3 nucleotides read TGTGCCAGCAGCCCATTCGGCATCGACAGGGGTGAAGCTTTCTTT. This encodes CASSPFGIDRGEAFF.

The V and J genes are TRBV11-3 and TRBJ2-5, with 8 bases lining up with TRBD1. Trimming at V came to 4 bases and at J to 4 bases, leaving 2 bases not matched to a gene. Germline V gives CDR1 SGHNT, CDR2 YENEEA. CDR3 length: 13 amino acids. The CDR3 loop is CASSSGGRETQYF. CDR3 DNA sequence: TGTGCCAGCAGCTCAGGGGGCAGAGAGACCCAGTACTTC.

V and J are TRBV6-5 and TRBJ2-5; possibly TRBD1 or TRBD2 for D (5 bases each). Looked up from germline, CDR1 is MNHEY and CDR2 is SVGAGI. This CDR3 spans 14 amino acids. V lost 6 bases, J lost 5 bases, and 16 bases lay in between. CDR3 region: CASRPNFWGETQYF. As DNA, the CDR3 is TGTGCCAGCAGGCCTAACTTTTGGGGGGAGACCCAGTACTTC.

The chain links TRBV29-1 to TRBJ1-4; D is perhaps TRBD1 (5 bases). Germline CDR1 and CDR2: SQVTM and ANQGSEA. Trimming took 4 bases from V and 5 from J, leaving 20 bases between them. The CDR3 sequence is 16 residues long. CDR3 sequence (DNA): TGCAGCGTTGGCTCTGCCACGGGACTCTCAAATGAAAAACTGTTTTTT. It codes for CSVGSATGLSNEKLFF. Variable domain in full (rest from reference TRBV29-1 and TRBJ1-4): SAVISQKPSRDICQRGTSLTIQCQVDSQVTMMFWYRQQPGQSLTLIATANQGSEATYESGFVIDKFPISRPNLTFSTLTVSNMSPEDSSIYLCSVGSATGLSNEKLFFGSGTQLSVL.